This TCR beta chain appears in the sequencing data of a study of blood T cell repertoires in COVID-19. Sequencing used immunoSEQ multiplex PCR; TCRdb keeps in-frame clones, though not all of them. The data show some 190,000 clones, roughly 83% seen once. CDR1 and CDR2 (germline): LNHDA, SQIVND (reference sequence). CDR3 length: 12 amino acids. Trimming stripped 5 bases from V and 9 bases from J, with 11 bases between. Sequenced material: PBMCs or T cells enriched from blood (not recorded which). The chain employs TRBV19 and TRBJ2-1, with D possibly matching TRBD2 (6 bases). This TCR was recovered from a man aged 35 to 55 with acute COVID-19. CDR3 nucleotides: TGTGCCAGTAGTCGGAGGGGAGTTGAGCAGTTCTTC. Protein sequence: CASSRRGVEQFF.